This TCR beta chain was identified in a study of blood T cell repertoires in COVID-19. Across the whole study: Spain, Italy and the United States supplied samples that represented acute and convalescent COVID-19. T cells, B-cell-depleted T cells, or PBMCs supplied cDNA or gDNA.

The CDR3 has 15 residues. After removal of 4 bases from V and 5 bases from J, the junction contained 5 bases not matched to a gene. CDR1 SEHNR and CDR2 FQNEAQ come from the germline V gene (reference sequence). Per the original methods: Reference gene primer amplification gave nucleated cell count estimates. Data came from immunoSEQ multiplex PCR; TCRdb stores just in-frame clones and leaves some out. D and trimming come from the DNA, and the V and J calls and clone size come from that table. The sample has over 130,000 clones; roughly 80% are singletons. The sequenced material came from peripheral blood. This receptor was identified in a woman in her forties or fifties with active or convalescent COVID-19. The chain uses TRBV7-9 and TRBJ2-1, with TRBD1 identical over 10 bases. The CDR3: CASSSDRGRDNEQFF. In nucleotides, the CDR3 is TGTGCCAGCAGCTCCGACAGGGGGCGAGACAATGAGCAGTTCTTC.